The 6 T cell receptor beta chains in this list originate from one sample, sequenced in a study of blood T cell repertoires in COVID-19. Sequencing used immunoSEQ multiplex PCR; TCRdb keeps in-frame clones, though not all of them. The sample holds tens of thousands of clones, over 75% seen once. Sequences were obtained from peripheral blood. The origin of the receptors is a middle-aged man with acute or convalescent COVID-19.

This clone was found a few times. The chain is built from TRBV7-8 and TRBJ2-1; D not certain. Germline V lookup: CDR1 SGHVS, CDR2 FQNEAQ. The CDR3 has 14 amino acids. Trimming stripped 3 bases from V and 4 bases from J, with 10 bases between. Here the CDR3 reads CASSFRQLYNEQFF. The CDR3 coding sequence is TGTGCCAGCAGCTTCAGGCAGTTATACAATGAGCAGTTCTTC.

The table lists this clone with a count of one. This chain joins TRBV6-2 or TRBV6-3 and TRBJ1-3; D ambiguous. CDR3 length: 20 amino acids. Germline lookup yields CDR1 MNHEY and CDR2 SVGEGT. The V end was cut by 0 bases, the J end by 0 bases, with 21 bases between. The CDR3 bases are TGTGCCAGCAGTTACTCAACCAGACTGAACCGACCTTACTCTGGAAACACCATATATTTT. It specifies CASSYSTRLNRPYSGNTIYF.

This clone was seen only once. The V gene is TRBV4-2, the J gene TRBJ2-7; D may be TRBD2 (6 bases). The CDR3 has 14 amino acids. The germline V and J ends were trimmed by 3 bases and 3 bases, with 12 bases remaining between them. Germline CDR1 LGHNA, CDR2 YNFKEQ. The CDR3 nucleotides are TGTGCCAGCAGCCAGTCCTCGGAGGGCTACGAGCAGTACTTC. This translates into CASSQSSEGYEQYF.

The count of this clone is one. The chain uses TRBV5-4 and TRBJ1-2; TRBD1 is a possible D gene (6 bases). Trimming took 4 bases from V and 4 from J, leaving 17 bases between them. The CDR3 is made up of 15 amino acids. The germline V gene has CDR1 SGHNT and CDR2 YYREEE (reference sequence). The CDR3 region has the DNA TGTGCCAGCAGCGCGGCGGGGGCAAACTCCTATGGCTACACCTTC. Its translation is CASSAAGANSYGYTF.

The chain uses TRBV5-1 and TRBJ1-2; 8 bases align to TRBD1. With V trimmed by 4 bases and J by 3 bases, 8 bases remained unmatched. Germline V lookup: CDR1 SGHRS, CDR2 YFSETQ. The CDR3 sequence is 15 residues long. Here the CDR3 reads CASSRDLQGDYGYTF. CDR3 DNA: TGCGCCAGCAGCCGGGACCTACAGGGGGACTATGGCTACACCTTC.

This clone was counted only a few times. V usage is TRBV6-2 or TRBV6-3 and J usage is TRBJ1-1, with D tentatively TRBD1 (5 bases). V was clipped by 2 bases and J by 0 bases, with 7 bases between them. The CDR3 spans 14 residues. The V gene's germline CDR1 is MNHEY and CDR2 SVGEGT. For the CDR3, the DNA is TGTGCCAGCAGTTACGGGGGGGTGAACACTGAAGCTTTCTTT. The encoded protein is CASSYGGVNTEAFF.